One and the same sample provided the 21 T cell receptor beta chains below, sequenced in a study of shared clonotypes between healthy human individuals. Here immunoSEQ multiplex PCR was the method, and the copy in TCRdb shows in-frame clones only, minus some. This sample has roughly 2,500,000 clones; roughly 93% occur once, and the top ten carry approximately 0.35%. The sequenced sample consisted of naive CD4+ T cells from PBMCs. This sample's subset: CD45RA+ positively selected. These receptors came from a man between 18 and 29 years old in good health. Some clones in this sample may be carry-over from other donors' samples.

A word on this clone: Other DNA sequences of this sample code for an identical CDR3. The rearrangement links TRBV10-3 to TRBJ2-7, with 11 bases fitting TRBD2. Trimming at V came to 4 bases and at J to 4 bases, leaving 0 bases not matched to a gene. The CDR3 sequence is 13 residues long. CDR1 and CDR2 (germline): ENHRY, SYGVKD. The CDR3 loop reads CAISGTSGYEQYF. In nucleotides, the CDR3 is TGTGCCATCAGTGGGACTAGCGGGTACGAGCAGTACTTC.

V and J are TRBV29-1 and TRBJ1-2; D gene ambiguous. CDR1 is SQVTM and CDR2 is ANQGSEA in the germline V gene. This CDR3 contains 14 residues. Deletions cut 4 bases from V and 8 bases from J, with 20 bases between. As DNA, the CDR3 is TGCAGCGTTGTCGGCAACTGGGGATATAACGGCTACACCTTC. It codes for CSVVGNWGYNGYTF.

The rearrangement joins TRBV14 to TRBJ2-2; tentative D call: TRBD2 (6 bases). This CDR3 is built from 17 residues. In germline, CDR1 is SGHDN, CDR2 FVKESK. The V end was cut by 4 bases, the J end by 0 bases, with 15 bases between. The CDR3 region has the DNA TGTGCCAGCAGCCCCCGCAGGAGGGGCCCGAACACCGGGGAGCTGTTTTTT. It translates to CASSPRRRGPNTGELFF. Filled out from reference TRBV14 and TRBJ2-2, the complete variable domain reads EAGVTQFPSHSVIEKGQTVTLRCDPISGHDNLYWYRRVMGKEIKFLLHFVKESKQDESGMPNNRFLAERTGGTYSTLKVQPAELEDSGVYFCASSPRRRGPNTGELFFGEGSRLTVL.

The chain couples TRBV7-8 to TRBJ2-7, with 8 bases aligning to TRBD1. V shed 6 bases, J shed 4 bases, and the junction held 26 bases outside the gene matches. CDR3 size: 20 residues. CDR1 and CDR2 (germline): SGHVS, FQNEAQ. As DNA, the CDR3 is TGTGCCAGCAGACAAACCGCGGGACAGGACCCCTTTCGGAAGGGGTACGAGCAGTACTTC. Translating gives CASRQTAGQDPFRKGYEQYF.

The chain uses TRBV21-1 and TRBJ2-5; TRBD1, the table's D call, was not compared with the DNA. TRBV21-1 is listed as a pseudogene. The CDR3 runs to 13 residues. The CDR3 nucleotides are TGTGCCAGCAGCACGGACAGCCAAGAGACCCAGTACTTC. This encodes CASSTDSQETQYF.

The chain recombines TRBV5-4 with TRBJ2-5; TRBD2 is a possible D gene (6 bases). The closer fit of TRBJ2-7 to the DNA end suggests the J call may be wrong. The CDR3 contains 15 residues. Germline CDR1 and CDR2: SGHNT and YYREEE (reference sequence). In DNA, the CDR3 is TGTGCCAGCAGCCCCCCGGAGCGGGCCTCCTACGAGCAGTACTTC. It encodes CASSPPERASYEQYF.

This clone showed up just a few times. The V gene is TRBV7-3, the J gene TRBJ1-1; D is unresolved. Germline V gene lookup returns CDR1 SGHTA and CDR2 FQGTGA. The V end lost 4 bases, the J end lost 1 base, and 13 bases lay between the germline ends. The CDR3 covers 15 residues. The CDR3 nucleotides are TGTGCCAGCAGCTCTCAAAGGGTAAGGAACACTGAAGCTTTCTTT. Translating gives CASSSQRVRNTEAFF.

As to this clone: The sample holds other DNA sequences that translate to the same CDR3. The genes are TRBV28 and TRBJ2-7; D may be TRBD1 or TRBD2 (5 bases each). The germline V gene has CDR1 MDHEN and CDR2 SYDVKM. The CDR3 runs to 13 residues. V was shortened by 3 bases and J by 6 bases, with 12 bases between the two germline ends. CDR3 coding DNA: TGTGCCAGCAGTTTTCCCCCAGGGAGCGAGCAGTACTTC. Protein sequence: CASSFPPGSEQYF. The full variable domain, rest sourced from reference TRBV28 and TRBJ2-7, is DVKVTQSSRYLVKRTGEKVFLECVQDMDHENMFWYRQDPGLGLRLIYFSYDVKMKEKGDIPEGYSVSREKKERFSLILESASTNQTSMYLCASSFPPGSEQYFGPGTRLTVT.

The V and J genes are TRBV19 and TRBJ1-4; possibly TRBD1 for D (6 bases). CDR1 and CDR2 from the germline V gene are LNHDA and SQIVND (reference sequence). Trimming took off 8 bases at V and 7 bases at J, with 17 bases between the two ends. The CDR3 runs to 14 residues. The CDR3 loop is CASRAGGLGEKLFF. CDR3 in DNA: TGTGCCAGTCGGGCTGGGGGGCTAGGTGAAAAACTGTTTTTT.

V usage is TRBV5-1 and J usage is TRBJ2-7; tentative D call: TRBD1 (6 bases). The CDR3 loop spans 15 amino acids. V lost 1 base and J lost 3, with 14 bases in between. Germline V CDR1 and CDR2: SGHRS, YFSETQ. The CDR3 region has the DNA TGCGCCAGCAGCTTGCAGACAGGAATGAGCTACGAGCAGTACTTC. Translating it yields CASSLQTGMSYEQYF.

This chain links TRBV9 with TRBJ1-3; the D is unclear. Germline V gene sequence: CDR1 SGDLS, CDR2 YYNGEE. Between the trimmed V and J ends, which lost 4 bases and 0 bases, there was a span of 11 bases. The length of the CDR3 is 15 residues. The CDR3 loop reads CASSPPGTSGNTIYF. The DNA of the CDR3 is TGTGCCAGCAGCCCACCAGGAACCTCTGGAAACACCATATATTTT.

This clone was detected only a few times. The same CDR3 can be traced to other DNA sequences in this sample. The rearrangement joins TRBV18 to TRBJ2-7; D unclear. The CDR3 sequence is 12 residues long. The V gene lost 1 base and the J gene lost 3 bases, with 4 bases spanning the gap. Germline V gene lookup returns CDR1 KGHSH and CDR2 LQKENI. CDR3 amino acids: CASSPLGYEQYF. The CDR3, as DNA: TGTGCCAGCTCACCACTGGGCTACGAGCAGTACTTC.

This clone has only one observation. The rearrangement uses TRBV5-5 and TRBJ1-5; 7 bases match TRBD1. The V and J ends lost 0 bases and 5 bases, in that order; junction bases with no gene match: 2. The CDR3 is 14 residues long. Germline V gives CDR1 SGHKS, CDR2 YYEKEE (reference sequence). This CDR3 is CASSLGTGDQPQHF. CDR3 sequence (DNA): TGTGCCAGCAGCTTGGGAACAGGGGATCAGCCCCAGCATTTT.

J is TRBJ2-4 and V is TRBV27, with TRBD2 matching 12 bases. The CDR3 runs 18 residues. The J segment lost 9 bases and the V segment lost 1 base, leaving 13 bases of the junction unmatched. CDR1 MNHEY and CDR2 SMNVEV come from the germline V gene (reference sequence). In nucleotides, the CDR3 is TGTGCCAGCAGTTTATATACCCCTCGGCTAGCGGGAGGGAGCATTCAGTACTTC. As protein: CASSLYTPRLAGGSIQYF.

The chain recombines TRBV4-1 with TRBJ1-2; D not certain. With 3 bases removed from V and 1 base from J, the gap between germline ends came to 27 bases. The CDR3 spans 20 residues. CDR1 is MGHRA and CDR2 is YSYEKL in the germline V gene. The CDR3 sequence: CASSHPATLWRLILNYGYTF. The CDR3 nucleotides are TGCGCCAGCAGCCATCCCGCTACTTTATGGCGACTTATCCTTAACTATGGCTACACCTTC.

The gene calls are TRBV28 and TRBJ2-5; D unclear. Judging by the DNA end, TRBJ2-7 fits better; the J call may be wrong. Germline V gene sequence: CDR1 MDHEN, CDR2 SYDVKM. The CDR3 has 11 residues. CDR3 in DNA: TGTGCCAGCAGTTTAGTATACGAGCAGTACTTC. It translates to CASSLVYEQYF.

This clone was seen only a few times. V usage is TRBV11-2 and J usage is TRBJ1-1; the D is unclear. Germline CDR1 SGHAT, CDR2 FQNNGV. The CDR3 length is 13 residues. V was trimmed by 3 bases and J by 1 base, leaving 6 bases between them. CDR3 loop: CASSFGSNTEAFF. CDR3 bases: TGTGCCAGCAGCTTTGGGTCGAACACTGAAGCTTTCTTT.

Turning to this clone: At one boundary the junction diverges from the germline segment, which might be a read error. This rearrangement joins TRBV9 to TRBJ2-1, with 8 positions matching TRBD2. Per germline, CDR1 SGDLS and CDR2 YYNGEE. The CDR3 is 16 residues long. CDR3 bases: TGTGCCAGCAGCGTTATAGCGGGGAGCTCCCACAATGAGCAGTTCTTC. This gives the protein CASSVIAGSSHNEQFF.

The chain employs TRBV7-9 and TRBJ2-6; perhaps TRBD1 as D (5 bases). The CDR3 length is 18 residues. Germline loops: CDR1 SEHNR, CDR2 FQNEAQ (reference sequence). The germline V and J ends were trimmed by 0 bases and 0 bases, with 12 bases remaining between them. CDR3 region: CASSLAGTGFSGANVLTF. The CDR3 bases are TGTGCCAGCAGCTTAGCGGGAACAGGTTTCTCTGGGGCCAACGTCCTGACTTTC.

As for this clone: In the same sample, other DNA sequences code for this CDR3. The chain employs TRBV5-1 and TRBJ2-7; D is ambiguous. Germline V gene lookup returns CDR1 SGHRS and CDR2 YFSETQ. Trimming removed 0 bases at V and 2 bases at J, with 6 bases between. The CDR3 sequence is 13 residues long. The chain's CDR3 is CASSLEAAYEQYF. The CDR3 nucleotides read TGCGCCAGCAGCTTGGAGGCAGCCTACGAGCAGTACTTC. The full variable domain, completed using reference TRBV5-1 and TRBJ2-7, is KAGVTQTPRYLIKTRGQQVTLSCSPISGHRSVSWYQQTPGQGLQFLFEYFSETQRNKGNFPGRFSGRQFSNSRSEMNVSTLELGDSALYLCASSLEAAYEQYFGPGTRLTVT.

The V and J genes are TRBV7-6 and TRBJ2-7, with TRBD2 matching over 7 bases. The CDR3 runs 14 residues. Germline-derived CDR1 and CDR2 are SGHVS and FNYEAQ. J lost 3 bases, V lost 5 bases, and 7 bases had no gene match. In DNA, the CDR3 is TGTGCCAGCAGCCCCGGGACTATAAGCTACGAGCAGTACTTC. This sequence encodes CASSPGTISYEQYF. The variable domain in full, completed from reference TRBV7-6 and TRBJ2-7, reads GAGVSQSPRYKVTKRGQDVALRCDPISGHVSLYWYRQALGQGPEFLTYFNYEAQQDKSGLPNDRFSAERPEGSISTLTIQRTEQRDSAMYRCASSPGTISYEQYFGPGTRLTVT.